The 26 T cell receptor beta chains given below trace back to one sample, sequenced in a study of cytomegalovirus exposure and HLA in healthy donors. TCRdb keeps only in-frame clones here, not all; method: immunoSEQ multiplex PCR. This table holds some 170,000 clones, 86% found once. Material for sequencing was PBMCs. The receptors come from a man aged 18-30 years in good health and CMV-seropositive.

The V call is TRBV7-8, the J call TRBJ2-1, with 8 bases matching TRBD2. V dropped 5 bases and J dropped 3; count of bases not matched to a gene: 6. Germline V gene data show CDR1 as SGHVS and CDR2 as FQNEAQ. The CDR3 is made up of 15 amino acids. The CDR3 region is CASSKREGRYNEQFF. The CDR3, as DNA: TGTGCCAGCAGCAAACGGGAGGGCCGCTACAATGAGCAGTTCTTC.

J is TRBJ2-2 and V is TRBV29-1, with 10 bases aligning to TRBD1. Germline values: CDR1 SQVTM, CDR2 ANQGSEA. This CDR3 has 15 amino acids. The ends lost 0 bases at V and 4 bases at J; junction bases unmatched: 2. CDR3 DNA: TGCAGCGTTGAAGACGACAGGGGGCGCACCGGGGAGCTGTTTTTT. The encoded protein is CSVEDDRGRTGELFF.

The rearrangement links TRBV9 to TRBJ1-5, with 7 bases aligning to TRBD1. The junction had 3 bases not matched to a gene; V was cut back by 0 bases and J by 3 bases. The CDR3 runs 15 residues. From germline, CDR1 is SGDLS and CDR2 YYNGEE. The CDR3 protein is CASSVGGQINQPQHF. The CDR3, as DNA: TGTGCCAGCAGCGTAGGGGGACAGATCAATCAGCCCCAGCATTTT.

This rearrangement joins TRBV27 to TRBJ2-7; D remains unclear. Deletions cut 2 bases from V and 0 bases from J, with 11 bases between. The CDR3 extends over 15 amino acids. Germline assignment: CDR1 MNHEY and CDR2 SMNVEV (reference sequence). The CDR3 sequence: CASSLTGSISYEQYF. CDR3 nucleotide sequence: TGTGCCAGCAGTTTAACCGGGTCAATCTCCTACGAGCAGTACTTC.

The V gene is TRBV10-3, the J gene TRBJ2-1; no clear D gene. There are 13 residues in the CDR3. Germline assignment: CDR1 ENHRY and CDR2 SYGVKD. With 3 bases removed from V and 4 bases from J, the gap between germline ends came to 7 bases. CDR3 loop: CAISDGSYNEQFF. The DNA of the CDR3 is TGTGCCATCAGTGACGGTTCTTACAATGAGCAGTTCTTC.

V is TRBV28 and J is TRBJ2-1; TRBD2 aligns across 9 bases. CDR3 length: 14 residues. Trimming took 6 bases from V and 5 from J; bases not matched to a gene: 5. Germline values: CDR1 MDHEN, CDR2 SYDVKM. The CDR3 sequence is CASSRLAEDNEQFF. CDR3 DNA: TGTGCCAGCAGCCGACTAGCGGAAGACAATGAGCAGTTCTTC. The whole variable domain, filled in from reference TRBV28 and TRBJ2-1, reads DVKVTQSSRYLVKRTGEKVFLECVQDMDHENMFWYRQDPGLGLRLIYFSYDVKMKEKGDIPEGYSVSREKKERFSLILESASTNQTSMYLCASSRLAEDNEQFFGPGTRLTVL.

This rearrangement joins TRBV2 to TRBJ2-7; 10 nucleotides line up with TRBD1. V shed 7 bases, J shed 6 bases, and the junction held 9 bases outside the gene matches. The CDR3 runs 14 residues. Per germline, CDR1 SNHLY and CDR2 FYNNEI. Written as DNA, the CDR3 is TGTGCCAGCAAAATCGGGACAGGGGATGGCGAGCAGTACTTC. This translates into CASKIGTGDGEQYF.

In regard to this clone: At one boundary the junction diverges from the germline segment, which might be a read error. The chain uses TRBV6-1 and TRBJ2-7; D is perhaps TRBD1 (6 bases). Germline V gives CDR1 MNHNS, CDR2 SASEGT. CDR3 length equals 14 residues. The CDR3 bases are TGTGCCAGCAGGGAAGGGACATCCCTCTACGAGCAGTACTTC. This gives the protein CASREGTSLYEQYF.

The chain uses TRBV27 and TRBJ1-2, with 8 bases aligning to TRBD1. Germline assignment: CDR1 MNHEY and CDR2 SMNVEV (reference sequence). Germline trimming cut 3 bases from V and 7 bases from J; bases unmatched to any gene: 10. The CDR3 spans 15 residues. The CDR3 coding sequence is TGTGCCAGCAGTTTCCTCTCGACAGGGGCGGCTGGCTACACCTTC. It yields the protein CASSFLSTGAAGYTF.

The CDR3 DNA follows: TGTGCCAGCAAGCAAGGGGGAAGGAACACTGAAGCTTTCTTT. This encodes CASKQGGRNTEAFF. The chain carries TRBV27 and TRBJ1-1, with D perhaps matching TRBD1 (6 bases). Trimming left V 7 bases short and J 1 base short, with 13 bases between. The CDR3 is made up of 14 amino acids. Germline assignment: CDR1 MNHEY and CDR2 SMNVEV (reference sequence).

This chain connects TRBV6-1 to TRBJ2-7; 7 bases agree with TRBD2. V shed 3 bases, J shed 0 bases, and the junction held 2 bases outside the gene matches. The CDR3 has 14 amino acids. Germline values: CDR1 MNHNS, CDR2 SASEGT. The CDR3 protein is CASSDWGGSYEQYF. CDR3 DNA: TGTGCCAGCAGTGATTGGGGGGGCTCCTACGAGCAGTACTTC.

The genes are TRBV5-1 and TRBJ1-2; tentatively, D is TRBD1 (6 bases). Per germline, CDR1 SGHRS and CDR2 YFSETQ. The CDR3 length is 13 residues. V was clipped by 4 bases and J by 6 bases, with 13 bases between them. CDR3 sequence reads: CASSMDSTNGYTF. CDR3 coding DNA: TGCGCCAGCAGCATGGACAGTACGAATGGCTACACCTTC.

This chain links TRBV4-2 with TRBJ2-1; TRBD2 matches at 10 bases. After removal of 5 bases from V and 6 bases from J, the junction contained 4 bases not matched to a gene. Germline V gene data show CDR1 as LGHNA and CDR2 as YNFKEQ. The CDR3 totals 14 residues. CDR3 amino acids: CASSGTSVTNEQFF. The CDR3 coding sequence is TGTGCCAGCAGCGGGACTAGCGTTACCAATGAGCAGTTCTTC.

In this sample, this clone turned up once. V gene TRBV7-9 combines with J gene TRBJ2-3; 8 bases agree with TRBD1. Germline trimming cut 4 bases from V and 2 bases from J; bases unmatched to any gene: 14. Per the germline V gene, CDR1 is SEHNR and CDR2 is FQNEAQ (reference sequence). This CDR3 is built from 18 residues. DNA of the CDR3: TGTGCCAGCAGCTCCCGGGACAGGAGTCGACTCGCCACAGATACGCAGTATTTT. It codes for CASSSRDRSRLATDTQYF. Filled out from reference TRBV7-9 and TRBJ2-3, the complete variable domain reads DTGVSQNPRHKITKRGQNVTFRCDPISEHNRLYWYRQTLGQGPEFLTYFQNEAQLEKSRLLSDRFSAERPKGSFSTLEIQRTEQGDSAMYLCASSSRDRSRLATDTQYFGPGTRLTVL.

The chain uses TRBV5-6 and TRBJ1-6; no clear D gene. CDR3 length: 16 residues. The germline V gene has CDR1 SGHDT and CDR2 YYEEEE. V was trimmed by 4 bases and J by 0 bases, leaving 11 bases between them. The CDR3 spells CASSHSGSSYNSPLHF. The CDR3 region has the DNA TGTGCCAGCAGCCACTCCGGTAGCTCCTATAATTCACCCCTCCACTTT.

This clone was observed a single time. The V and J genes are TRBV9 and TRBJ2-7; 8 bases are shared with TRBD2. Looked up from germline, CDR1 is SGDLS and CDR2 is YYNGEE. The CDR3 length is 16 residues. V was clipped by 2 bases and J by 1 base; unmatched bases: 8. CDR3 sequence (DNA): TGTGCCAGCAGCGTCCAGGGCAGCGGGGGTTCCTACGAGCAGTACTTC. Amino acids: CASSVQGSGGSYEQYF.

This clone has only one observation. The chain couples TRBV29-1 to TRBJ1-4; D ambiguous. Trimming shortened V by 5 bases and J by 2 bases, and 9 bases separated the two germline ends. The CDR3 is 13 amino acids. CDR1 and CDR2 (germline): SQVTM, ANQGSEA. CDR3 protein: CSVRDGTNEKLFF. CDR3 bases: TGCAGCGTTAGAGACGGGACTAATGAAAAACTGTTTTTT.

The chain links TRBV7-2 to TRBJ2-7; 7 bases line up with TRBD1. Unmatched junction bases numbered 14, after V lost 5 bases and J lost 4 bases. The CDR3 has 16 amino acids. CDR1 and CDR2 (germline): SGHTA, FQGNSA. The CDR3 bases are TGTGCCAGCAGCCCTTTCACAGGGGCCGAAGGGTACGAGCAGTACTTC. Translating gives CASSPFTGAEGYEQYF. Complete variable domain (other parts from reference TRBV7-2 and TRBJ2-7): GAGVSQSPSNKVTEKGKDVELRCDPISGHTALYWYRQSLGQGLEFLIYFQGNSAPDKSGLPSDRFSAERTGGSVSTLTIQRTQQEDSAVYLCASSPFTGAEGYEQYFGPGTRLTVT.

The chain employs TRBV2 and TRBJ2-3; D perhaps matches TRBD2 (5 bases). CDR1 and CDR2 (germline): SNHLY, FYNNEI. Trimming shortened V by 8 bases and J by 1 base, and 7 bases separated the two germline ends. This CDR3 is 12 amino acids long. The CDR3: CASGLRTDTQYF. DNA for the CDR3: TGTGCCAGCGGACTTCGCACAGATACGCAGTATTTT.

The chain is built from TRBV6-1 and TRBJ1-2, with 7 bases matching TRBD1. The CDR3 extends over 14 amino acids. CDR1 MNHNS and CDR2 SASEGT come from the germline V gene. J was trimmed by 8 bases and V by 5 bases; bases with no gene match: 11. CDR3 region: CASSSYEGATGYTF. The CDR3 bases are TGTGCCAGCAGTTCGTACGAGGGGGCGACCGGCTACACCTTC.

The chain recombines TRBV11-3 with TRBJ2-3; possibly TRBD2 for D (6 bases). The V end lost 1 base, the J end lost 3 bases, and 14 bases lay between the germline ends. The CDR3 is made up of 16 amino acids. Looked up from germline, CDR1 is SGHNT and CDR2 is YENEEA. The chain's CDR3 is CASSLGRGSRTDTQYF. CDR3 bases: TGTGCCAGCAGCTTAGGGAGGGGATCACGGACAGATACGCAGTATTTT.

The rearrangement joins TRBV19 to TRBJ1-1, with D tentatively TRBD1 (6 bases). V lost 2 bases and J 8 bases, leaving 18 bases between the germline ends. Germline CDR1 reads LNHDA; CDR2 reads SQIVND (reference sequence). The CDR3 has 15 amino acids. CDR3 DNA sequence: TGTGCCAGTAGTATAAGCTACGGGACAACTAACGAAGCTTTCTTT. This encodes CASSISYGTTNEAFF.

This clone was counted a few times. A junction boundary mismatches the germline segment, possibly from a read error. The CDR3 reads CAWSSRIDF. The CDR3 region has the DNA TGTGCCTGGAGTTCCAGGATCGACTTT. The chain combines TRBV30 with TRBJ1-6, with no clear D. The CDR3 has 9 amino acids. The germline V gene encodes CDR1 GTSNPN and CDR2 SVGIG (reference sequence).

V usage is TRBV7-3 and J usage is TRBJ1-5, with D possibly TRBD1 on 6 matching bases. The CDR3 length is 18 residues. CDR1 and CDR2 (germline): SGHTA, FQGTGA. Trimming took off 4 bases at V and 2 bases at J, with 21 bases between the two ends. DNA of the CDR3: TGTGCCAGCAGCTCAGCCCGATGCAACAGGGAATGCAATCAGCCCCAGCATTTT. It specifies CASSSARCNRECNQPQHF. Full variable domain (rest looked up from reference TRBV7-3 and TRBJ1-5): GAGVSQTPSNKVTEKGKYVELRCDPISGHTALYWYRQSLGQGPEFLIYFQGTGAADDSGLPNDRFFAVRPEGSVSTLKIQRTERGDSAVYLCASSSARCNRECNQPQHFGDGTRLSIL.

J is TRBJ2-3 and V is TRBV27; a weak D match, TRBD1 (5 bases). Trimming left V 8 bases short and J 1 base short, with 10 bases between. Germline values: CDR1 MNHEY, CDR2 SMNVEV (reference sequence). The CDR3 consists of 13 residues. The CDR3 loop reads CASGLTGTDTQYF. DNA of the CDR3: TGTGCCAGCGGGCTGACAGGCACAGATACGCAGTATTTT.

V is TRBV5-1 and J is TRBJ2-1; 9 nucleotides align to TRBD1. The CDR3 covers 16 residues. Trimming removed 4 bases from V and 6 bases from J; junction bases left unmatched: 11. Germline loops: CDR1 SGHRS, CDR2 YFSETQ. CDR3 in amino acids: CASSPRQGVGSNEQFF. The CDR3 region has the DNA TGCGCCAGCAGCCCCCGACAGGGGGTAGGCAGCAATGAGCAGTTCTTC.